The rows below give T cell receptor beta chains drawn from one sample of a study of cytomegalovirus exposure and HLA in healthy donors. Profiling relied on immunoSEQ multiplex PCR, and the TCRdb table lists in-frame clones only, not all of them. The sample lists under 150,000 clones, over 70% occurring once. The specimen was PBMCs. The receptors come from a woman aged 40 to 50 in good health and CMV-seronegative. Each CDR3 is given with its conserved first and last residue. Fields, in order: CDR3 protein, V gene, J gene.

CDR3: CASRGGGSEAFF; V: TRBV5-1; J: TRBJ1-1
CDR3: CASSLTGVWYGYTF; V: TRBV6-5; J: TRBJ1-2
CDR3: CASSVGQGVQETQYF; V: TRBV7-7; J: TRBJ2-5
CDR3: CASSLRPRGEAFF; V: TRBV28; J: TRBJ1-1
CDR3: CASRKDRQGSYGYTF; V: TRBV27; J: TRBJ1-2
CDR3: CASSGSGQSEAFF; V: TRBV6-1; J: TRBJ1-1
CDR3: CASSSRTGGDYGYTF; V: TRBV7-9; J: TRBJ1-2
CDR3: CASSIRNRENSPLHF; V: TRBV19; J: TRBJ1-6
CDR3: CASSSSSGYEQYF; V: TRBV7-9; J: TRBJ2-7
CDR3: CASSSGQGMNTEAFF; V: TRBV5-1; J: TRBJ1-1